What follows describes a single T cell receptor beta chain. What it binds is not known. This sample stems from a study of spatial heterogeneity in lung cancer. Looking at the study overall: The correlation between TCR transcript counts in tumor regions and a T cell module score from matched bulk RNA-seq was strong. Across the raw uncorrected reads, a unique TCR and UMI combination was observed, on average, more than ten times.

Regarding time point: sample taken at primary tumor resection. General study results and limits: Mutation counts in tumors were tracked by counts of expanded intratumoral alpha and beta TCRs. Ubiquitous expanded TCR counts tracked ubiquitous nonsynonymous mutations; regional expanded TCR counts tracked regional nonsynonymous mutations.

Unique molecular identifiers tagged every individual TCR cDNA molecule. One entry per CDR3 protein results from TCRdb running MiXCR on the 5' RACE reads. The sample carries about 7,200 distinct CDR3 sequences, roughly a tenth recorded once. V was clipped by 2 bases and J by 4 bases; unmatched bases: 9. There are 16 residues in the CDR3. The source was lung tumor tissue, collected at surgery. The J gene is TRBJ1-2, the V gene TRBV12-3 or TRBV12-4; 8 bases align to TRBD1. This clonotype was obtained from a female donor with early-stage non-small cell lung cancer. The CDR3 loop reads CASSLFAGGEVYGYTF. For the CDR3, the DNA is TGTGCCAGCAGTTTATTCGCAGGGGGCGAGGTCTATGGCTACACCTTC.